Sequencing of this T cell receptor (beta chain) was carried out in a study of identifying expanded T cells in peripheral blood. The CDR3 spans 14 residues. Germline CDR1 MNHNS, CDR2 SASEGT. Trimming cost V 2 bases and J 4 bases; bases outside gene matches: 1. Healthy donors had no documented immune events, such as infections, while sampled. Points on this clone: What it recognizes is unknown.

Sequencing used immunoSEQ multiplex PCR; TCRdb keeps in-frame clones, though not all of them. Among 50,000 or so clones listed, approximately 90% were seen once. The study, taken as a whole, reports: Over about two and four weeks, about 16 and 19 clones changed, versus around 1.2 between replicates.

This receptor was identified in a person between 18 and 70 years old in good health. The sequenced material came from blood. J is TRBJ1-3 and V is TRBV6-1; 8 bases line up with TRBD1. CDR3 sequence reads: CASSERDRGNTIYF. For the CDR3, the DNA is TGTGCCAGCAGTGAAAGGGACAGGGGAAACACCATATATTTT.